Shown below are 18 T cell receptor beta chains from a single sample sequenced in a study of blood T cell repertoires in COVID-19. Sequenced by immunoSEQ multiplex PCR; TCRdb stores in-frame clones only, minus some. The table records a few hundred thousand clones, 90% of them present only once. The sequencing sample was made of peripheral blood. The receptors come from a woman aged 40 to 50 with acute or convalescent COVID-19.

The CDR3 loop is CATRTGDNEKLFF. The CDR3 region has the DNA TGTGCCACCCGGACAGGGGATAATGAAAAACTGTTTTTT. This rearrangement joins TRBV27 to TRBJ1-4; 9 bases agree with TRBD1. Germline values: CDR1 MNHEY, CDR2 SMNVEV (reference sequence). The junction had 4 bases not matched to a gene; V was cut back by 10 bases and J by 4 bases. The CDR3 consists of 13 residues.

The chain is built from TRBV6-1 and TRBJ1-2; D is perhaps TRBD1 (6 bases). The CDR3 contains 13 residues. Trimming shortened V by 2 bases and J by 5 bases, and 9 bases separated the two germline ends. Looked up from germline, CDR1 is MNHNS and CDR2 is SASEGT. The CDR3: CASSERGGYGYTF. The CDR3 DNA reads TGTGCCAGCAGTGAAAGGGGGGGTTATGGCTACACCTTC.

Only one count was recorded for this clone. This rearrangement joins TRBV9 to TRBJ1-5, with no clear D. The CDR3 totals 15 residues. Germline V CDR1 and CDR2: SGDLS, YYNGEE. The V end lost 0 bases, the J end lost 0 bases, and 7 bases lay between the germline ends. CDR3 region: CASSVEPSSNQPQHF. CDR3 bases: TGTGCCAGCAGCGTAGAACCCAGTAGCAATCAGCCCCAGCATTTT.

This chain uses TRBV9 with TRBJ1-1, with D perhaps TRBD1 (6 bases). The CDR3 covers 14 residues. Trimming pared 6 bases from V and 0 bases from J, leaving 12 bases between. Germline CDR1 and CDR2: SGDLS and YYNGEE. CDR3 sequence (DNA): TGTGCCAGCACCCGGACAGCCTTGAACACTGAAGCTTTCTTT. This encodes CASTRTALNTEAFF.

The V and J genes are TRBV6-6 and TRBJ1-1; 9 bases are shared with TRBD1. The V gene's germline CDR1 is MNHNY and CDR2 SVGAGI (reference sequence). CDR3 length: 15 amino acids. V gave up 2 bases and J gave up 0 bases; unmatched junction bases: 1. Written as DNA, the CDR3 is TGTGCCAGCAGTTACGGGACAGGGTTGAACACTGAAGCTTTCTTT. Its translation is CASSYGTGLNTEAFF.

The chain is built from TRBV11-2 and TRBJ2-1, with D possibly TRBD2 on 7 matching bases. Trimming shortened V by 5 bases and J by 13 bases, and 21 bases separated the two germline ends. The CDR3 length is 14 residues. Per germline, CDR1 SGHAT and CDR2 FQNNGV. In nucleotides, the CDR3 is TGTGCCAGCAGCCAAAGGGGAGGGGGGGCCCTCCAGTTCTTC. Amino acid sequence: CASSQRGGGALQFF.

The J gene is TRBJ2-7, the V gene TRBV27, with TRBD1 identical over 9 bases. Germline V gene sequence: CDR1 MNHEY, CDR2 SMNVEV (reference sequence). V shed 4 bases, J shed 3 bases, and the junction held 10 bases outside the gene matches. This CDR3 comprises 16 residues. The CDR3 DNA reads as TGTGCCAGCAGTTCATCGACAGGGGGACGTTTCTACGAGCAGTACGTC. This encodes CASSSSTGGRFYEQYV.

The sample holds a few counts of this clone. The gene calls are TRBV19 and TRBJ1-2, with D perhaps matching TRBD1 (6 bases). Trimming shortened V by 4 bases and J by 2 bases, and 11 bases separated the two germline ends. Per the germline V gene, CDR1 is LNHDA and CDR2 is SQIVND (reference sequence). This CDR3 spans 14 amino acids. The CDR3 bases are TGTGCCAGTAGTACCAGGGGTCGGAACTATGGCTACACCTTC. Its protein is CASSTRGRNYGYTF.

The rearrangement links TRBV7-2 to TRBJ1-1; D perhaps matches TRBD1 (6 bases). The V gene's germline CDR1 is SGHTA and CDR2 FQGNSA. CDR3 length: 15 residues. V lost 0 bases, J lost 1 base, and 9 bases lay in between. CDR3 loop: CASSLAGRGNTEAFF. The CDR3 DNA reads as TGTGCCAGCAGCTTAGCGGGCAGGGGGAACACTGAAGCTTTCTTT. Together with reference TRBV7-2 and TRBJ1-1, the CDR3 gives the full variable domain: GAGVSQSPSNKVTEKGKDVELRCDPISGHTALYWYRQSLGQGLEFLIYFQGNSAPDKSGLPSDRFSAERTGGSVSTLTIQRTQQEDSAVYLCASSLAGRGNTEAFFGQGTRLTVV.

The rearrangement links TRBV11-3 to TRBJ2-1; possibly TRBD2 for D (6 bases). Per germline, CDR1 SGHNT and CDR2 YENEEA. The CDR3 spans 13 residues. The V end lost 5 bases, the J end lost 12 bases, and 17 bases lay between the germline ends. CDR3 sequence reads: CASSQSGPGGQFF. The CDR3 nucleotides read TGTGCCAGCAGCCAGAGCGGGCCAGGCGGGCAGTTCTTC.

DNA of the CDR3: TGCGCCAGCAGCGGGCGGGGCAACCCCGGGGGGACCCAGTACTTC. This translates into CASSGRGNPGGTQYF. The chain links TRBV10-2 to TRBJ2-5, with TRBD2 as a possible D gene (6 bases). From germline, CDR1 is WSHSY and CDR2 SAAADI. V was clipped by 6 bases and J by 7 bases, with 21 bases between them. This CDR3 has 15 amino acids.

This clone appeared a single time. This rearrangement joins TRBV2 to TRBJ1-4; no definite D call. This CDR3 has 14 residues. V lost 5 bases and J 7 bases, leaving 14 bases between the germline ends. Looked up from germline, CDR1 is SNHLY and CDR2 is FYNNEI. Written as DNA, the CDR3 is TGTGCCAGCAGTTACTCCAATGGCGGTGAAAAACTGTTTTTT. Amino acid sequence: CASSYSNGGEKLFF.

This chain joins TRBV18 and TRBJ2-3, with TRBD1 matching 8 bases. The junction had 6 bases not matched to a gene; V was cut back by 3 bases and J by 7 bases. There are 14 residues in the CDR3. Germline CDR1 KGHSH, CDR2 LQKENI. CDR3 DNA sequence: TGTGCCAGCTCACCGGACAGGGATAGGAATACGCAGTATTTT. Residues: CASSPDRDRNTQYF. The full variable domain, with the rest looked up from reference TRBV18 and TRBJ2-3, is NAGVMQNPRHLVRRRGQEARLRCSPMKGHSHVYWYRQLPEEGLKFMVYLQKENIIDESGMPKERFSAEFPKEGPSILRIQQVVRGDSAAYFCASSPDRDRNTQYFGPGTRLTVL.

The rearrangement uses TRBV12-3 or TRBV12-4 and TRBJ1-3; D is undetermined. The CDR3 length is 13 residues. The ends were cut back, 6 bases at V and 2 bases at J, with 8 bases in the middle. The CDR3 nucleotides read TGTGCCAGCAGAAGCGGGACTGGAAACACCATATATTTT. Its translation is CASRSGTGNTIYF.

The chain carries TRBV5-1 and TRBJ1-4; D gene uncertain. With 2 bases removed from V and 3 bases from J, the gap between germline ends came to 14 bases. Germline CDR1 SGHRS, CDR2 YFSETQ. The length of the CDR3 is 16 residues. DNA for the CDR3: TGCGCCAGCAGCTTACACGGATCCGGGGCTAATGAAAAACTGTTTTTT. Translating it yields CASSLHGSGANEKLFF.

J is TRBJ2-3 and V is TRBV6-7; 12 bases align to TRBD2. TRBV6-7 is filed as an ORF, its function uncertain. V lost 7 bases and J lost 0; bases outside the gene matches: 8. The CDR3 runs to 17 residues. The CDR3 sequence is CASTSWTSGVSTDTQYF. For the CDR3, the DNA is TGTGCCAGCACCTCCTGGACTAGCGGGGTTAGCACAGATACGCAGTATTTT.

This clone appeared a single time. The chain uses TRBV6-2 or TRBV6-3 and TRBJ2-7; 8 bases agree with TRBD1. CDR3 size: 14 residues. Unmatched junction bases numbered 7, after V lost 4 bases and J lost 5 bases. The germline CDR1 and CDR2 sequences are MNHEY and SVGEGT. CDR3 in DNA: TGTGCCAGCAGTTCCTTCGACAGGGGCCACGAGCAGTACGTC. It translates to CASSSFDRGHEQYV.

The CDR3 coding sequence is TGTGCCAGCAGCTTAGGACCGGGGAGATACGAAAAACTGTTTTTT. Its protein product is CASSLGPGRYEKLFF. V usage is TRBV11-2 and J usage is TRBJ1-4, with no clear D. The V and J ends lost 1 base and 8 bases respectively, with 14 bases between them. The CDR3 consists of 15 residues. The V gene's germline CDR1 is SGHAT and CDR2 FQNNGV.